These T cell receptor beta chains were read from a single sample in a study of Graves' ophthalmopathy and Graves' hyperthyroidism. TCRdb recomputed calls from the multiplex PCR reads with MiXCR, one row per CDR3 protein. The data contain about 230,000 distinct CDR3 sequences, roughly 50% of them singletons. What was sequenced was peripheral blood. These receptors came from an adult man with Graves' ophthalmopathy. The conserved cysteine and the conserved F or W are not part of the CDR3 here. Expanded clones are given a class, and other clones once, few, many or no size at all.

clone_size | j_call | v_call | cdr3_aa
few | TRBJ2-5 | TRBV7-2 | ASSLRESYQETQY
few | TRBJ1-2 | TRBV19 | ASSKGGQSGGYT
NA | TRBJ1-4 | TRBV2 | ASSWDRVNTEKLF
few | TRBJ1-5 | TRBV2 | ASSRVRGNQPQH
NA | NA | TRBV29-1 | SVEEGSRNIQY
NA | TRBJ1-6 | TRBV5-1 | ASSSTGTGVSPLH
NA | TRBJ1-5 | TRBV19 | ASTGRSNQPQH
NA | TRBJ2-7 | TRBV10-3 | AISATYEQY
NA | TRBJ2-2 | TRBV10-3 | ASSLRGLDTGELF
many | TRBJ1-3 | TRBV12-3/TRBV12-4 | ASSLASGNTIY
NA | TRBJ1-2 | TRBV12-3/TRBV12-4 | ASSSIRFGYGYT
NA | TRBJ2-7 | TRBV20-1 | SARGASGTGGFEQY
NA | TRBJ1-1 | TRBV4-1 | ASSPTGTYTEAF
few | TRBJ2-7 | TRBV19 | ASSISAGIDEQY
NA | TRBJ2-2 | TRBV10-3 | AIKGSTSGDTGELF
NA | TRBJ1-5 | TRBV12-3/TRBV12-4 | ASSLASGGTGVRQPQH
NA | TRBJ1-4 | TRBV25-1 | ASSEGQGATGNEKLF
few | TRBJ1-3 | TRBV12-3/TRBV12-4 | ASSLLTGAGNTIY
NA | TRBJ1-1 | TRBV24-1 | ATSDSGMNTEAF
NA | TRBJ1-2 | TRBV6-5 | ASSLLGTGVSDGYT
many | TRBJ2-7 | TRBV5-1 | ASSFGYEQY
NA | TRBJ2-5 | TRBV6-5 | ASSKGEYQETQY
few | TRBJ2-3 | TRBV25-1 | ASSVRASDTQY
once | TRBJ2-5 | TRBV6-5 | ASSYLSGGDQETQY
NA | TRBJ1-2 | TRBV7-3 | ASSHGQEDNYGYT
NA | TRBJ1-5 | TRBV6-6 | ASRETGGQPQH
NA | TRBJ1-5 | TRBV20-1 | SAPGQGARSNQPQH
many | TRBJ1-6 | TRBV10-3 | AISEATVDSPLH
NA | TRBJ2-2 | TRBV6-2/TRBV6-3 | ASSVVAGGSGELF
NA | TRBJ2-2 | TRBV9 | ASSAGWAGELF
NA | TRBJ2-7 | TRBV3-1 | ASSQEGRGVSSYEQY
few | TRBJ1-3 | TRBV7-2 | ASSLESNTIY
many | TRBJ2-2 | TRBV25-1 | ASSRQGRNTGELF
NA | TRBJ1-1 | TRBV2 | ASSGGQVNTEAF
NA | TRBJ2-7 | TRBV24-1 | ATSASGSSPYEQY
NA | TRBJ1-2 | TRBV30 | AWSVQGFGYT
many | TRBJ1-2 | TRBV2 | ASSVSGQGLNYGYT
NA | TRBJ1-2 | TRBV2 | ASRRQGAGGYT
many | TRBJ1-1 | TRBV7-9 | ASTRVGTEAF
NA | TRBJ2-5 | TRBV4-2 | ASSQGRGGETQY
few | TRBJ2-5 | TRBV7-2 | ASSRGSQETQY
NA | TRBJ1-5 | TRBV6-6 | ASGGGSGNQPQH
NA | TRBJ1-4 | TRBV9 | ASSRYATNEKLF
NA | TRBJ1-1 | TRBV7-6 | ASKTDTEAF
NA | TRBJ2-7 | TRBV19 | ASSTFPDTDSYEQY